Listed below are T cell receptor beta chains from one sample, sequenced in a study of low-dose radiotherapy and immunotherapy resistance in tumors. Using its own MiXCR run on the reads, TCRdb lists one record per CDR3 protein. The sample consists of around 99,000 distinct CDR3 sequences, 9.4% of them appearing once. This specimen consisted of PBMCs, obtained before treatment. These receptors were taken from a male donor with prostate cancer. Both conserved end residues are part of each CDR3. The order of the fields is D gene, V gene, clone size, J gene, CDR3 protein, CDR3 DNA. A D gene is named only where the DNA matches it firmly. Not all rows give a size; the values are once, few, many and, for expanded clones, a class.

.	TRBV7-9	many	TRBJ2-1	CASGLEGQLFF	TGTGCCAGTGGCCTGGAGGGTCAGTTGTTCTTC
TRBD1	TRBV11-2	many	TRBJ1-1	CASSSIQGATEAFF	TGTGCCAGCAGCTCTATACAGGGGGCGACTGAAGCTTTCTTT
TRBD1	TRBV6-1	many	TRBJ2-7	CASSHGQGSQYF	TGTGCCAGCAGCCACGGACAGGGTAGCCAGTACTTC
.	TRBV19	many	TRBJ1-5	CASSIGGLAIEPQHF	TGTGCCAGTAGTATTGGGGGGCTGGCAATTGAGCCCCAGCATTTT
.	TRBV12-5	many	TRBJ2-2	CASGLLGASGELFF	TGTGCTAGTGGTTTGTTGGGGGCCTCAGGGGAGCTGTTTTTT
.	TRBV5-6	many	TRBJ2-4	CASSGLPLDDIQYF	TGTGCCAGCAGCGGGTTACCCTTAGATGACATTCAGTACTTC
.	TRBV18	many	TRBJ2-2	CASSPQGATGELFF	TGTGCCAGCTCACCACAGGGTGCCACCGGGGAGCTGTTTTTT
.	TRBV28	many	TRBJ2-2	CASGPHTGELFF	TGTGCCAGTGGGCCCCACACCGGGGAGCTGTTTTTT
.	TRBV5-1	.	TRBJ2-6	CASSYVSSGANVLTF	TGCGCCAGCAGCTACGTTAGCTCTGGGGCCAACGTCCTGACTTTC
TRBD1	TRBV30	many	TRBJ1-4	CAWSVQGPGQLNEKLFF	TGTGCCTGGAGTGTACAAGGTCCGGGACAGCTTAATGAAAAACTGTTTTTT
TRBD1	TRBV6-2/TRBV6-3	many	TRBJ2-4	CASSYLTGAKDIQYF	TGTGCCAGCAGTTACTTAACAGGGGCGAAAGACATTCAGTACTTC
.	TRBV27	many	TRBJ1-5	CASSFVGGNQPQHF	TGTGCCAGCAGTTTTGTCGGGGGCAATCAGCCCCAGCATTTT
.	TRBV20-1	many	TRBJ2-7	CSASRALEQYF	TGCAGTGCTAGTCGAGCTCTCGAGCAGTACTTC
.	TRBV28	many	TRBJ2-7	CASSMGGDDEQYF	TGTGCCAGCTCTATGGGGGGAGACGACGAGCAGTACTTC
TRBD1	TRBV19	many	TRBJ2-3	CASSSDRGGTDTQYF	TGTGCCAGTAGTAGCGACAGGGGTGGCACAGATACGCAGTATTTT
.	TRBV28	many	TRBJ2-7	CASSLQSPVRYF	TGTGCCAGCAGTCTTCAATCCCCGGTGCGGTACTTC
TRBD2	TRBV6-6	many	TRBJ2-1	CASSFPSGRANEQFF	TGTGCCAGCAGTTTTCCTAGCGGGAGGGCTAATGAGCAGTTCTTC
TRBD2	TRBV7-2	many	TRBJ2-3	CASSARLAGATDTQYF	TGTGCCAGCAGCGCTCGACTAGCGGGAGCCACAGATACGCAGTATTTT
TRBD1	TRBV6-2/TRBV6-3	many	TRBJ1-5	CASSVPGTGNNQPQHF	TGTGCCAGCAGTGTCCCCGGGACAGGCAACAATCAGCCCCAGCATTTT
.	TRBV6-2/TRBV6-3	many	TRBJ2-7	CASSYSMVKTGPSRYEQYF	TGTGCCAGCAGTTACTCGATGGTGAAGACAGGCCCCTCACGCTACGAGCAGTACTTC
TRBD1	TRBV3-1	many	TRBJ1-5	CASSQGGQGGQPQHF	TGTGCCAGCAGCCAAGGTGGACAGGGTGGGCAGCCCCAGCATTTT
TRBD1	TRBV4-3	many	TRBJ2-7	CASSHGTGSDEQYF	TGCGCCAGCAGCCACGGGACAGGGTCGGACGAGCAGTACTTC
.	TRBV10-3	many	TRBJ2-7	CAISSGLYEQYF	TGTGCCATCAGTTCGGGACTGTACGAGCAGTACTTC
.	TRBV28	many	TRBJ1-1	CASSTRISEAFF	TGTGCCAGCAGTACCCGTATTTCTGAAGCTTTCTTT
.	TRBV30	many	TRBJ1-5	CAWSPTGRGINQPQHF	TGTGCCTGGAGTCCCACGGGACGAGGGATCAATCAGCCCCAGCATTTT
.	TRBV7-2	many	TRBJ2-3	CASSPTGGYTDTQYF	TGTGCCAGCAGCCCCACTGGCGGATACACAGATACGCAGTATTTT
.	TRBV20-1	many	TRBJ2-7	CSARSLRRENFYEQYF	TGCAGTGCTAGATCGTTAAGGAGGGAAAACTTTTACGAGCAGTACTTC
TRBD1	TRBV6-6	many	TRBJ1-5	CASSTGQISNQPQHF	TGTGCCAGCAGCACGGGACAGATTAGCAATCAGCCCCAGCATTTT
.	TRBV7-9	many	TRBJ2-5	CASNPGFGGETQYF	TGTGCCAGCAACCCGGGGTTTGGGGGAGAGACCCAGTACTTC
.	TRBV20-1	.	TRBJ2-5	CSARARGFQETQYF	TGCAGTGCCCGAGCGAGGGGGTTCCAAGAGACCCAGTACTTC
TRBD2	TRBV24-1	many	TRBJ2-1	CATSDPGLAGKQFF	TGTGCCACCAGTGACCCGGGACTAGCGGGGAAGCAGTTCTTC
.	TRBV4-1	many	TRBJ1-5	CASSQESVLGNQPQHF	TGCGCCAGCAGCCAAGAGTCAGTGTTGGGCAATCAGCCCCAGCATTTT
TRBD2	TRBV2	many	TRBJ2-1	CASEESGSSYNEQFF	TGTGCCAGCGAAGAAAGCGGGAGCTCCTACAATGAGCAGTTCTTC
.	TRBV5-3	many	TRBJ1-5	CARSLPRQNNQPQHF	TGTGCCAGAAGCTTACCTCGACAAAACAATCAGCCCCAGCATTTT
TRBD2	TRBV6-2/TRBV6-3	many	TRBJ2-1	CASSWGLAGRKSPDEQFF	TGTGCCAGCAGCTGGGGACTAGCGGGGAGAAAGTCGCCCGATGAGCAGTTCTTC
.	TRBV9	many	TRBJ2-7	CASSVRPNSEQYF	TGTGCCAGCAGCGTAAGGCCTAACTCCGAGCAGTACTTC
TRBD2	TRBV27	many	TRBJ2-1	CASSLGGGPGNEQFF	TGTGCCAGCAGTTTAGGGGGAGGGCCAGGGAATGAGCAGTTCTTC
.	TRBV28	.	TRBJ2-1	CVSRPRLGNEQFF	TGTGTCAGTAGACCGAGACTGGGCAATGAGCAGTTCTTC
TRBD2	TRBV25-1	many	TRBJ2-7	CASSEYRGEPYEQYF	TGTGCCAGCAGTGAATATCGGGGGGAACCCTACGAGCAGTACTTC
TRBD1	TRBV12-3/TRBV12-4	many	TRBJ2-5	CASSPGTVADF	TGTGCCAGCAGTCCAGGGACAGTCGCGGACTTC
.	TRBV19	.	TRBJ2-7	CASSIGRLSYEQYF	TGTGCCAGTAGTATCGGCAGGCTATCCTACGAGCAGTACTTC
.	TRBV7-2	many	TRBJ1-3	CASSFSGNTIYF	TGTGCCAGCAGCTTCTCTGGAAACACCATATATTTT
.	TRBV15	many	TRBJ2-7	CATSTRTEQYF	TGTGCCACCAGCACCCGGACTGAGCAGTACTTC
.	TRBV7-2	many	TRBJ2-3	CASSPGPPTDTQYF	TGTGCCAGCAGCCCGGGTCCCCCCACAGATACGCAGTATTTT
.	TRBV5-6	many	TRBJ2-1	CASSPDTNNEQFF	TGTGCCAGCAGCCCTGACACTAACAATGAGCAGTTCTTC
.	TRBV25-1	many	TRBJ2-3	CASSDADISLYSTDTQYF	TGTGCCAGCAGTGATGCGGACATTAGCCTTTATAGCACAGATACGCAGTATTTT
TRBD2	TRBV28	many	TRBJ2-1	CATHKPGLASSEQFF	TGTGCCACACACAAACCGGGACTAGCATCGAGTGAGCAGTTCTTC
TRBD1	TRBV6-6	many	TRBJ1-1	CASSYRGQGLGNANTEAFF	TGTGCCAGCAGTTACAGGGGACAGGGCTTGGGGAATGCAAACACTGAAGCTTTCTTT
.	TRBV24-1	.	TRBJ2-1	CATSDDVTVLFF	TGTGCCACCAGTGACGACGTCACCGTGTTGTTCTTC
.	TRBV10-3	many	TRBJ2-7	CAISESAAGSKYEQYF	TGTGCCATCAGTGAGTCCGCGGCAGGGTCTAAGTACGAGCAGTACTTC
TRBD2	TRBV30	many	TRBJ2-3	CAWSRAGGPGDTQYF	TGTGCCTGGAGTAGGGCGGGAGGGCCAGGGGATACGCAGTATTTT
.	TRBV20-1	once	TRBJ2-7	CSAREQIGGGEQYF	TGCAGTGCTAGAGAACAGATAGGAGGGGGGGAGCAGTACTTC
TRBD1	TRBV23-1	many	TRBJ2-2	CASSRPPRDRGNGELFF	TGCGCCAGCAGTCGGCCGCCCCGGGACAGAGGCAACGGGGAGCTGTTTTTT
TRBD1	TRBV6-6	many	TRBJ1-4	CASSNAGGREKLFF	TGTGCCAGCAGCAACGCAGGGGGCCGTGAAAAACTGTTTTTT
.	TRBV3-1	many	TRBJ2-1	CASSQAARIGQFF	TGTGCCAGCAGCCAAGCAGCTCGGATTGGGCAGTTCTTC
.	TRBV4-1	many	TRBJ1-1	CASSLETRDTEAFF	TGCGCCAGCAGCCTGGAAACACGGGACACTGAAGCTTTCTTT
.	TRBV5-6	many	TRBJ2-3	CASSPSGWGHPDTQYF	TGTGCCAGCAGCCCTAGCGGCTGGGGACATCCAGATACGCAGTATTTT
.	TRBV6-5	.	TRBJ2-1	CASGRDSYNEQFF	TGTGCCAGCGGCAGGGACTCCTACAATGAGCAGTTCTTC